The 18 T cell receptor beta chains below all came from one sample that was sequenced in a study of blood T cell repertoires in COVID-19. The data were produced by immunoSEQ multiplex PCR, yet TCRdb's version contains in-frame clones alone and is incomplete. The sample carries about 200,000 clones, approximately 83% recorded once. Material: peripheral blood. Receptors were obtained from a human donor with active or convalescent COVID-19. The donor label of this sample is uncertain.

This chain links TRBV29-1 with TRBJ1-6; tentative D call: TRBD1 (6 bases). V dropped 4 bases and J dropped 6 bases, with 10 bases sitting between them. The CDR3 length is 13 residues. Germline V lookup: CDR1 SQVTM, CDR2 ANQGSEA. The CDR3 bases are TGCAGCGTTGCCCAGGGGCTTAATTCACCCCTCCACTTT. Residues: CSVAQGLNSPLHF.

This clone came up once. The chain couples TRBV2 to TRBJ1-5; D is ambiguous. Trimming took off 6 bases at V and 7 bases at J, with 10 bases between the two ends. The CDR3 sequence is 12 residues long. Germline CDR1 reads SNHLY; CDR2 reads FYNNEI. The DNA of the CDR3 is TGTGCCAGCAGAGCGTCGTCCCAGCCCCAGCATTTT. Its translation: CASRASSQPQHF.

This clone came up once. The gene calls are TRBV7-2 and TRBJ1-1; 8 positions match TRBD1. The CDR3 has 14 amino acids. Trimming took 5 bases from V and 1 from J; bases not matched to a gene: 3. In germline, CDR1 is SGHTA, CDR2 FQGNSA. CDR3 DNA sequence: TGTGCCAGCAGCGCCCAGGGGGCGAACACTGAAGCTTTCTTT. The encoded protein is CASSAQGANTEAFF. Supplemented by reference TRBV7-2 and TRBJ1-1, the full variable domain reads GAGVSQSPSNKVTEKGKDVELRCDPISGHTALYWYRQSLGQGLEFLIYFQGNSAPDKSGLPSDRFSAERTGGSVSTLTIQRTQQEDSAVYLCASSAQGANTEAFFGQGTRLTVV.

This chain's CDR3 is CAWSPTGGSGYGYTF. CDR3 coding DNA: TGTGCCTGGAGTCCGACAGGGGGCTCGGGCTATGGCTACACCTTC. The chain couples TRBV30 to TRBJ1-2; 10 nucleotides align to TRBD1. V trimming: 2 bases; J trimming: 4 bases; junction bases outside the gene matches: 7. The CDR3 is 15 residues long. In germline, CDR1 is GTSNPN, CDR2 SVGIG (reference sequence).

The rearrangement joins TRBV7-9 to TRBJ1-3, with D perhaps matching TRBD1 (6 bases). From germline, CDR1 is SEHNR and CDR2 FQNEAQ (reference sequence). The CDR3 is 17 amino acids. V was shortened by 0 bases and J by 0 bases, with 12 bases between the two germline ends. CDR3 amino acids: CASSLAAGVFSGNTIYF. The CDR3 coding sequence is TGTGCCAGCAGCTTAGCTGCAGGGGTCTTCTCTGGAAACACCATATATTTT. The whole variable domain, filled in from reference TRBV7-9 and TRBJ1-3, reads DTGVSQNPRHKITKRGQNVTFRCDPISEHNRLYWYRQTLGQGPEFLTYFQNEAQLEKSRLLSDRFSAERPKGSFSTLEIQRTEQGDSAMYLCASSLAAGVFSGNTIYFGEGSWLTVV.

The V and J genes are TRBV10-2 and TRBJ1-1; D uncertain. The CDR3 has 13 amino acids. V shed 7 bases and J shed 3 bases, with 12 bases lying between them. Germline lookup yields CDR1 WSHSY and CDR2 SAAADI. CDR3 sequence: CASKGVRDTEAFF. CDR3 bases: TGCGCCAGCAAGGGCGTGAGGGACACTGAAGCTTTCTTT.

The rearrangement links TRBV2 to TRBJ1-2, with D maybe TRBD1 (6 bases). This CDR3 is built from 14 residues. With 6 bases removed from V and 4 bases from J, the gap between germline ends came to 15 bases. Germline lookup yields CDR1 SNHLY and CDR2 FYNNEI. The CDR3 sequence is CASRGFQGRYGYTF. DNA for the CDR3: TGTGCCAGCAGGGGCTTCCAGGGGCGCTATGGCTACACCTTC.

The chain joins TRBV7-9 to TRBJ2-7, with D possibly TRBD1 on 5 matching bases. Trimming shortened V by 6 bases and J by 0 bases, and 12 bases separated the two germline ends. Germline V CDR1 and CDR2: SEHNR, FQNEAQ (reference sequence). The CDR3 sequence is 14 residues long. CDR3 in amino acids: CASSFPQGSYEQYF. Here the CDR3 DNA reads TGTGCCAGCAGTTTTCCCCAGGGCTCCTACGAGCAGTACTTC.

This clone showed up just once. This chain connects TRBV24-1 to TRBJ2-2, with TRBD2 identical over 14 bases. V trimming: 4 bases; J trimming: 0 bases; junction bases outside the gene matches: 3. Germline values: CDR1 KGHDR, CDR2 SFDVKD. The length of the CDR3 is 18 residues. The CDR3 DNA follows: TGTGCCACCAGTGAACCGGGACTAGCGGGAGCGAACACCGGGGAGCTGTTTTTT. Translated: CATSEPGLAGANTGELFF.

The chain joins TRBV5-1 to TRBJ2-7; D unclear. Looked up from germline, CDR1 is SGHRS and CDR2 is YFSETQ. CDR3 length: 13 residues. Trimming removed 4 bases at V and 3 bases at J, with 11 bases between. The CDR3 is CASSASGVYEQYF. The CDR3 nucleotides read TGCGCCAGCAGCGCCTCCGGTGTCTACGAGCAGTACTTC.

This rearrangement joins TRBV30 to TRBJ1-2; 9 positions agree with TRBD1. The CDR3 is 13 amino acids. Germline-derived CDR1 and CDR2 are GTSNPN and SVGIG (reference sequence). J gave up 6 bases and V 1 base, and 3 bases lay outside the gene matches. The CDR3 DNA is TGTGCCTGGAGTGCCGGGACAGGGAATGGCTACACCTTC. It encodes CAWSAGTGNGYTF.

V usage is TRBV19 and J usage is TRBJ2-1; possibly TRBD2 for D (7 bases). This CDR3 spans 14 amino acids. Trimming took 4 bases from V and 13 from J, leaving 20 bases between them. CDR1 is LNHDA and CDR2 is SQIVND in the germline V gene (reference sequence). CDR3 coding DNA: TGTGCCAGTAGTACGGGGGGCGGGCGTATTAGCCAGTTCTTC. Translation: CASSTGGGRISQFF.

This clone was picked up a small number of times. The chain combines TRBV12-3 or TRBV12-4 with TRBJ1-5; a possible D gene is TRBD1 (5 bases). This CDR3 spans 12 amino acids. V was clipped by 6 bases and J by 7 bases, with 10 bases between them. The CDR3 is CASSVGQQPQHF. In DNA, the CDR3 is TGTGCCAGCAGCGTCGGACAACAGCCCCAGCATTTT.

V gene TRBV4-2 combines with J gene TRBJ2-1, with 9 nucleotides matching TRBD2. This CDR3 comprises 16 residues. Germline V gene sequence: CDR1 LGHNA, CDR2 YNFKEQ. V trimming: 4 bases; J trimming: 6 bases; junction bases outside the gene matches: 10. CDR3 sequence: CASSPLGGLALNEQFF. CDR3 sequence (DNA): TGTGCCAGCAGCCCACTTGGTGGACTAGCGCTCAATGAGCAGTTCTTC.

The V gene is TRBV9, the J gene TRBJ2-7; 8 positions match TRBD2. This CDR3 has 15 residues. Germline CDR1 and CDR2: SGDLS and YYNGEE. With 0 bases clipped from V and 2 bases from J, the junction kept 4 bases outside the gene matches. The CDR3 is CASSVGLAQAYEQYF. In DNA, the CDR3 is TGTGCCAGCAGCGTAGGACTAGCGCAGGCCTACGAGCAGTACTTC.

The V and J genes are TRBV18 and TRBJ1-4, with 7 bases fitting TRBD1. The V and J ends lost 1 base and 0 bases, in that order; junction bases with no gene match: 5. The CDR3 covers 17 residues. Germline CDR1 and CDR2: KGHSH and LQKENI. Written as DNA, the CDR3 is TGTGCCAGCTCACCACAGCGACAGGGATCAACTAATGAAAAACTGTTTTTT. Its translation: CASSPQRQGSTNEKLFF. The full variable domain, rest sourced from reference TRBV18 and TRBJ1-4, is NAGVMQNPRHLVRRRGQEARLRCSPMKGHSHVYWYRQLPEEGLKFMVYLQKENIIDESGMPKERFSAEFPKEGPSILRIQQVVRGDSAAYFCASSPQRQGSTNEKLFFGSGTQLSVL.

The chain is built from TRBV29-1 and TRBJ2-1, with D perhaps TRBD2 (5 bases). The CDR3 covers 15 residues. CDR1 is SQVTM and CDR2 is ANQGSEA in the germline V gene. V was pared by 5 bases and J by 2 bases, with 16 bases between. CDR3 bases: TGCAGCGTTACTAGGGTTCTAGTTACCTACAATGAGCAGTTCTTC. Translated, it gives CSVTRVLVTYNEQFF.

This chain links TRBV19 with TRBJ2-7; 8 bases are a match to TRBD1. Germline V lookup: CDR1 LNHDA, CDR2 SQIVND (reference sequence). The trim removed 3 bases at V and 7 bases at J, leaving 8 bases unmatched. The CDR3 runs to 14 residues. This CDR3 is CASSMWQGASEQYF. In DNA, the CDR3 is TGTGCCAGTAGTATGTGGCAGGGGGCGTCGGAGCAGTACTTC.